These 9 T cell receptor beta chains were sequenced from one sample in a study of cytomegalovirus exposure and HLA in healthy donors. The PCR ran on 60 Vbeta and 13 Jbeta primers. The protocol was immunoSEQ multiplex PCR, while the TCRdb copy is restricted to in-frame clones and leaves out a portion. The top ten clones hold more than 1.2% of a sample with about 160,000 clones, around 80% of them seen once. Material for sequencing was PBMCs. Receptors were obtained from a male donor in good health and CMV-seronegative.

The chain couples TRBV7-2 to TRBJ2-5; D may be TRBD1 (6 bases). The CDR3 loop spans 15 amino acids. V dropped 2 bases and J dropped 2 bases, with 12 bases sitting between them. The germline gives CDR1 SGHTA, CDR2 FQGNSA. The chain's CDR3 is CASSLQGLAQETQYF. The CDR3 nucleotides read TGTGCCAGCAGCTTACAGGGGTTAGCGCAAGAGACCCAGTACTTC.

The V gene is TRBV5-1, the J gene TRBJ1-1, with no clear D. Per the germline V gene, CDR1 is SGHRS and CDR2 is YFSETQ. CDR3 length: 13 amino acids. Trimming shortened V by 4 bases and J by 11 bases, and 18 bases separated the two germline ends. CDR3 in amino acids: CASSLGENDRAFF. Here the CDR3 DNA reads TGCGCCAGCAGCCTCGGGGAGAACGATAGGGCTTTCTTT.

This clone has only one observation. The gene calls are TRBV7-9 and TRBJ2-3; a weak D match, TRBD1 (6 bases). Trimming stripped 5 bases from V and 1 base from J, with 7 bases between. The CDR3 runs 13 residues. CDR1 and CDR2 (germline): SEHNR, FQNEAQ (reference sequence). The CDR3 coding sequence is TGTGCCAGCAGCCGGACAGGCACAGATACGCAGTATTTT. Its translation is CASSRTGTDTQYF.

This clone has more than one count but fewer than ten. The J gene is TRBJ2-7, the V gene TRBV7-2; no reliable D call. The CDR3 sequence is 13 residues long. Germline V gives CDR1 SGHTA, CDR2 FQGNSA. The V end lost 4 bases, the J end lost 6 bases, and 13 bases lay between the germline ends. CDR3 sequence reads: CASSSEAYSEQYF. CDR3 DNA sequence: TGTGCCAGCAGCTCCGAGGCTTACTCCGAGCAGTACTTC. The full variable domain, with the rest looked up from reference TRBV7-2 and TRBJ2-7, is GAGVSQSPSNKVTEKGKDVELRCDPISGHTALYWYRQSLGQGLEFLIYFQGNSAPDKSGLPSDRFSAERTGGSVSTLTIQRTQQEDSAVYLCASSSEAYSEQYFGPGTRLTVT.

The chain couples TRBV19 to TRBJ2-3; the match to TRBD1 covers 9 bases. With 8 bases clipped from V and 1 base from J, the junction kept 7 bases outside the gene matches. Germline V gene sequence: CDR1 LNHDA, CDR2 SQIVND (reference sequence). The length of the CDR3 is 15 residues. The DNA for the CDR3 is TGTGCCAGTCGACGGACAGGGGCTGGCACAGATACGCAGTATTTT. The encoded protein is CASRRTGAGTDTQYF.

Concerning this clone itself: At the DNA level, this CDR3 is encoded by other sequences in the same sample as well. J is TRBJ2-1 and V is TRBV5-4, with no clear D. Trimming took 2 bases from V and 7 from J, leaving 4 bases between them. The germline V gene has CDR1 SGHNT and CDR2 YYREEE (reference sequence). This CDR3 has 11 amino acids. The CDR3 here is CASSFINEQFF. For the CDR3, the DNA is TGTGCCAGCAGCTTTATTAATGAGCAGTTCTTC.

This clone was seen a few times. The chain employs TRBV6-6 and TRBJ1-1; D remains unclear. V lost 7 bases and J lost 2, with 17 bases in between. Germline loops: CDR1 MNHNY, CDR2 SVGAGI (reference sequence). The CDR3 is 15 amino acids. The CDR3 DNA is TGTGCCAGCAAGCCCGGGCAGGCGGGTAACACTGAAGCTTTCTTT. Translating gives CASKPGQAGNTEAFF.

V and J are TRBV18 and TRBJ2-7; TRBD1 matches at 9 bases. Germline CDR1 is KGHSH and CDR2 is LQKENI. Trimming took 5 bases from V and 0 from J; bases not matched to a gene: 2. CDR3 length equals 14 residues. CDR3 nucleotide sequence: TGTGCCAGCTCAGCACAGGGGGCCTCCTACGAGCAGTACTTC. Encoded protein: CASSAQGASYEQYF.

The V and J genes are TRBV7-3 and TRBJ2-1, with D tentatively TRBD2 (5 bases). Germline CDR1 reads SGHTA; CDR2 reads FQGTGA. V lost 5 bases, J lost 12 bases, and 17 bases lay in between. This CDR3 has 13 amino acids. CDR3 region: CASSTTGTGWQFF. Here the CDR3 DNA reads TGTGCCAGCAGCACTACCGGCACGGGATGGCAGTTCTTC.